This TCR beta chain is drawn from a study of identical twins. In regard to this clonotype: Its target is unknown.

CDR3 length equals 19 residues. In germline, CDR1 is SGHRS, CDR2 YFSETQ. Trimming took 0 bases from V and 0 from J; bases not matched to a gene: 10. Study observations and caveats: Abundant cord blood beta clonotypes carried fewer insertions; memory repertoires showed none.

No donor was unhealthy or non-Caucasian. MiXCR, applied by TCRdb to the 5' RACE reads, yields one record per CDR3 protein. Among 1.5 million to 2 million distinct CDR3 sequences listed, around 29% were seen once. The sample taken for sequencing was cord blood. This chain uses TRBV5-1 with TRBJ2-4; the match to TRBD1 covers 9 bases. The TCR comes from a newborn girl in good health. CDR3 residues: CASSLVGTGTGLAKNIQYF. CDR3 coding DNA: TGCGCCAGCAGCTTGGTTGGGACAGGGACTGGATTAGCCAAAAACATTCAGTACTTC.